A selection of T cell receptor beta chains follows, all from one sample in a study of CD8 T cells in ankylosing spondylitis. TCRdb itself ran the 5' RACE reads through MiXCR, one entry per CDR3 protein. The data hold roughly 180,000 distinct CDR3 sequences, with 13% observed a single time. Sequences were obtained from blood, either unsorted or a sorted T cell fraction (not recorded which). The origin of the receptors is a female donor with ankylosing spondylitis or in good health (not recorded which). CDR3s include the opening cysteine and the closing phenylalanine or tryptophan. Fields, in order: clone size, D gene, J gene, V gene, CDR3 protein, CDR3 DNA. A D gene is named only where the DNA matches it firmly. The size of a clone is reported for some rows only, either as once, few or many, or as a class for expanded clones.

NA TRBD1 TRBJ2-5 TRBV7-7 CASTRTGGNQETQYF TGTGCTAGCACTAGGACAGGGGGGAACCAAGAGACCCAGTACTTC
many TRBD2 TRBJ2-1 TRBV5-1 CASSLQGDYFGEQFF TGCGCCAGCAGCTTGCAAGGGGACTATTTCGGTGAGCAGTTCTTC
NA NA TRBJ1-6 TRBV27 CASSEDSSPLHF TGTGCCAGCAGTGAAGACAGTTCACCCCTCCACTTT
many NA TRBJ1-1 TRBV4-3 CASSQGPNTEAFF TGCGCCAGCAGCCAGGGACCCAACACTGAAGCTTTCTTT
few TRBD1 TRBJ1-5 TRBV19 CASRGQGGKGNQPQHF TGTGCCAGTAGAGGGCAGGGGGGAAAGGGCAATCAGCCCCAGCATTTT
many TRBD2 TRBJ2-1 TRBV29-1 CSVVGGRANNEQFF TGCAGCGTTGTCGGCGGGAGGGCCAACAATGAGCAGTTCTTC
few TRBD2 TRBJ2-7 TRBV19 CASTVTSGSAYEQYF TGTGCCAGTACCGTTACTAGCGGGAGTGCCTACGAGCAGTACTTC
NA TRBD1 TRBJ2-1 TRBV29-1 CSVAPGQGNEQFF TGCAGCGTTGCCCCGGGACAGGGAAATGAGCAGTTCTTC
many NA TRBJ1-2 TRBV28 CASSGGVGYTF TGTGCCAGCAGTGGAGGGGTCGGCTACACCTTC
NA NA TRBJ1-5 TRBV4-2 CASSPWWRALQPQHF TGTGCCAGCTCCCCCTGGTGGAGGGCTCTTCAGCCCCAGCATTTT
NA NA TRBJ2-1 TRBV12-3/TRBV12-4 CASSSKRSERFF TGTGCCAGCAGTTCCAAGAGAAGTGAGCGGTTCTTC
many NA TRBJ2-1 TRBV7-2 CASSLWRPPINEQFF TGTGCCAGCAGCTTATGGAGGCCCCCTATAAATGAGCAGTTCTTC
many NA TRBJ2-1 TRBV5-8 CASEQGYSYNEQFF TGTGCCAGCGAGCAGGGGTACTCCTACAATGAGCAGTTCTTC
many NA TRBJ1-5 TRBV7-2 CASSSLHGSNQPQHF TGTGCCAGCAGCTCCCTGCATGGGAGCAATCAGCCCCAGCATTTT
NA NA TRBJ2-5 TRBV7-8 CASSLDWGGGRETQYF TGTGCCAGCAGCCTAGACTGGGGGGGCGGTAGGGAGACCCAGTACTTC
many TRBD1 TRBJ2-5 TRBV7-2 CASSSDRIQETQYF TGTGCCAGCAGCTCGGACAGGATCCAAGAGACCCAGTACTTC
many NA TRBJ2-5 TRBV7-9 CASRRGDSNQETQYF TGTGCCAGCAGAAGGGGGGACAGCAACCAAGAGACCCAGTACTTC
many TRBD2 TRBJ2-1 TRBV4-2 CASSQEGGRAPSYNEQFF TGTGCCAGCAGCCAAGAAGGCGGGAGGGCCCCATCCTACAATGAGCAGTTCTTC
many NA TRBJ2-2 TRBV29-1 CSVDGLNTGELFF TGCAGCGTTGATGGTTTGAACACCGGGGAGCTGTTTTTT
many TRBD2 TRBJ2-1 TRBV7-2 CASSPSGNTYNEQFF TGTGCCAGCAGCCCTAGCGGGAACACCTACAATGAGCAGTTCTTC
many TRBD2 TRBJ2-1 TRBV6-2/TRBV6-3 CASTFGVGGGRVEQFF TGTGCCAGCACCTTCGGGGTGGGAGGCGGGAGAGTTGAGCAGTTCTTC
many NA TRBJ2-1 TRBV12-3/TRBV12-4 CASSLGGEQFF TGTGCCAGCAGCTTGGGGGGTGAGCAGTTCTTC
many TRBD2 TRBJ2-7 TRBV5-1 CASSHISGYQGEQYF TGCGCCAGCAGCCACATTAGCGGGTATCAGGGCGAGCAGTACTTC
many NA TRBJ2-3 TRBV12-3/TRBV12-4 CASSPTFVASPDTQYF TGTGCCAGCAGCCCTACGTTCGTGGCTAGCCCAGATACGCAGTATTTT
NA TRBD2 TRBJ2-1 TRBV19 CASSNSGRAANEQFF TGTGCCAGTAGTAATAGCGGGAGGGCCGCTAATGAGCAGTTCTTC
many TRBD1 TRBJ1-1 TRBV5-1 CASTGQPGLNTEAFF TGCGCCAGCACGGGACAGCCTGGATTAAACACTGAAGCTTTCTTT
NA TRBD1 TRBJ2-7 TRBV20-1 CSGRTGTGQYF TGCAGTGGTAGGACAGGGACGGGGCAGTACTTC
many NA TRBJ1-5 TRBV12-3/TRBV12-4 CASSLTSEGNQPQHF TGTGCCAGCAGTCTCACGTCAGAGGGCAATCAGCCCCAGCATTTT
few TRBD1 TRBJ1-2 TRBV7-2 CASSPDRGLYSF TGTGCCAGCAGCCCTGACAGGGGTCTATACTCTTTC
many TRBD2 TRBJ2-1 TRBV5-1 CASSLGWRETHEQFF TGCGCCAGCAGCTTGGGGTGGCGGGAGACCCATGAGCAGTTCTTC
NA NA TRBJ2-2 TRBV25-1 CASRGLGLRELFF TGTGCCAGCAGAGGTCTGGGTCTGCGGGAGCTGTTTTTT
NA TRBD1 TRBJ1-4 TRBV7-9 CASSPTGLEKLFF TGTGCCAGCAGCCCGACAGGGCTCGAAAAACTGTTTTTT
NA NA TRBJ2-2 TRBV6-2/TRBV6-3 CASRGLEGYTGELFF TGTGCCAGCAGAGGACTGGAAGGATACACCGGGGAGCTGTTTTTT
many TRBD2 TRBJ2-3 TRBV20-1 CSARDWGKAGDGADTQYF TGCAGTGCTAGAGATTGGGGGAAGGCGGGAGATGGGGCAGATACGCAGTATTTT
many NA TRBJ2-7 TRBV4-3 CASSQGQSTYEQYF TGCGCCAGCAGCCAAGGACAGTCGACCTACGAGCAGTACTTC
few NA TRBJ1-1 TRBV2 CASSVSTLNTEAFF TGTGCCAGCTCAGTTTCCACGTTGAACACTGAAGCTTTCTTT
few TRBD1 TRBJ2-7 TRBV5-1 CASSLRQGDEQYF TGCGCCAGCAGCCTACGACAGGGTGACGAGCAGTACTTC
many NA TRBJ2-1 TRBV12-3/TRBV12-4 CASSHPPQWNEQFF TGTGCCAGCAGTCACCCTCCACAGTGGAATGAGCAGTTCTTC
many NA TRBJ2-2 TRBV3-1 CASSQGSIVRELFF TGTGCCAGCAGCCAAGGGTCGATTGTCCGGGAGCTGTTTTTT
NA TRBD1 TRBJ1-2 TRBV11-1 CASSLLEWGWEGAGNYGYTF TGTGCCAGCAGCTTACTAGAATGGGGCTGGGAGGGGGCTGGCAACTATGGCTACACCTTC
few TRBD2 TRBJ2-5 TRBV11-1 CASSLSLAGGPVRETQYF TGTGCCAGCAGCTTATCACTAGCGGGAGGGCCGGTAAGAGAGACCCAGTACTTC
many TRBD1 TRBJ2-2 TRBV10-3 CAVPLQGANTGELFF TGTGCCGTACCATTACAGGGGGCGAACACCGGGGAGCTGTTTTTT
NA NA TRBJ1-6 TRBV7-2 CASSLLGSYNSPLHF TGTGCCAGCAGCCTTTTAGGCTCCTATAATTCACCCCTCCACTTT
NA NA TRBJ2-3 TRBV5-6 CASSFWATSTDTQYF TGTGCCAGCAGCTTTTGGGCAACCTCCACAGATACGCAGTATTTT
NA NA TRBJ2-2 TRBV7-2 CASRLYSGENTGELFF TGTGCCAGCAGACTCTATAGCGGAGAGAACACCGGGGAGCTGTTTTTT
NA NA TRBJ1-4 TRBV6-5 CASSYRGGSNEKLFF TGTGCCAGCAGTTATCGTGGAGGGAGTAACGAAAAACTGTTTTTT
many NA TRBJ2-7 TRBV12-3/TRBV12-4 CASSYRNRFSYEQYF TGTGCCAGCAGTTATCGTAACAGATTCTCCTACGAGCAGTACTTC
NA NA TRBJ2-1 TRBV19 CASSPQGGIYNEQFF TGTGCCAGTAGCCCTCAAGGGGGGATCTACAATGAGCAGTTCTTC
NA NA TRBJ1-2 TRBV20-1 CSARESRRLYGYTF TGCAGTGCTAGAGAGAGTCGCAGGCTCTATGGCTACACCTTC
many NA TRBJ2-1 TRBV20-1 CSARDGGKVNEQFF TGCAGTGCTAGAGATGGGGGGAAGGTCAATGAGCAGTTCTTC
many NA TRBJ1-1 TRBV5-1 CASSLQGVYAEAFF TGCGCCAGCAGCTTGCAAGGGGTCTATGCGGAAGCTTTCTTT
few NA TRBJ2-5 TRBV5-1 CASSLVGTNQETQYF TGCGCCAGCAGCTTGGTCGGTACCAACCAAGAGACCCAGTACTTC
few NA TRBJ1-1 TRBV20-1 CSALRRDTEAFF TGCAGTGCTCTGCGGCGGGACACTGAAGCTTTCTTT
few TRBD1 TRBJ1-2 TRBV4-1 CASSQRQGVGGYTF TGCGCCAGCAGCCAACGACAGGGGGTTGGTGGCTACACCTTC
NA NA TRBJ2-1 TRBV29-1 CSVDSTGSSYNEQFF TGCAGCGTTGACTCAACAGGCAGCTCCTACAATGAGCAGTTCTTC